The next 16 T cell receptor beta chains were all read from a single sample in a study of cytomegalovirus exposure and HLA in healthy donors. 13 Jbeta primers and 60 Vbeta primers were used for the PCR. Sequencing used immunoSEQ multiplex PCR; TCRdb keeps in-frame clones, though not all of them. The repertoire holds fewer than 250,000 clones, with more than 60% as singletons. The specimen was PBMCs. Receptor source: a woman in her twenties or thirties in good health and CMV-seropositive.

The rearrangement uses TRBV14 and TRBJ2-5; 7 bases are a match to TRBD2. V shed 1 base and J 1 base; nucleotides not matched to a gene: 6. Germline V gene lookup returns CDR1 SGHDN and CDR2 FVKESK. This CDR3 is built from 16 residues. The CDR3 region is CASSQGLGRIQETQYF. In DNA, the CDR3 is TGTGCCAGCAGCCAAGGACTCGGGAGGATCCAAGAGACCCAGTACTTC.

The chain employs TRBV9 and TRBJ2-1; D is ambiguous. Trimming stripped 5 bases from V and 5 bases from J, with 5 bases between. The germline gives CDR1 SGDLS, CDR2 YYNGEE. CDR3 length equals 11 residues. CDR3: CASRINNEQFF. The CDR3 nucleotides are TGTGCCAGCAGAATTAACAATGAGCAGTTCTTC.

This clone was picked up a small number of times. The chain couples TRBV5-5 to TRBJ2-7, with D possibly matching TRBD1 (5 bases). The V end lost 0 bases, the J end lost 0 bases, and 10 bases lay between the germline ends. This CDR3 has 15 residues. In germline, CDR1 is SGHKS, CDR2 YYEKEE (reference sequence). CDR3 nucleotides: TGTGCCAGCAGCTTGGCAGTGACAGTCTCCTACGAGCAGTACTTC. It is translated as CASSLAVTVSYEQYF.

The V gene is TRBV7-9, the J gene TRBJ2-7; D is possibly TRBD2 (7 bases). V lost 5 bases, J lost 0 bases, and 14 bases lay in between. Germline assignment: CDR1 SEHNR and CDR2 FQNEAQ (reference sequence). The CDR3 contains 15 residues. The CDR3 bases are TGTGCCAGCAGCCCGAGGGGGGGGATCTCCTACGAGCAGTACTTC. The encoded protein is CASSPRGGISYEQYF.

V gene TRBV10-3 combines with J gene TRBJ2-7; 7 positions match TRBD1. Losses at the gene ends were 8 bases for V and 3 bases for J; bases not matched to a gene: 10. Germline loops: CDR1 ENHRY, CDR2 SYGVKD. The CDR3 contains 14 residues. Written as DNA, the CDR3 is TGTGCCATCGCAACGACGAGGGGGCTCTACGAGCAGTACTTC. It codes for CAIATTRGLYEQYF.

The genes are TRBV9 and TRBJ1-2; D might be TRBD1 (6 bases). Germline CDR1 SGDLS, CDR2 YYNGEE. With 3 bases removed from V and 8 bases from J, the gap between germline ends came to 20 bases. The CDR3 extends over 15 amino acids. The CDR3 sequence is CASSEQGKTGQGYTF. CDR3 bases: TGTGCCAGCAGCGAGCAGGGGAAGACGGGTCAGGGCTACACCTTC.

V and J are TRBV19 and TRBJ2-1; no definite D call. There are 13 residues in the CDR3. Trimming took off 0 bases at V and 7 bases at J, with 7 bases between the two ends. Germline V gives CDR1 LNHDA, CDR2 SQIVND (reference sequence). CDR3 residues: CASSIEQWNEQFF. The DNA of the CDR3 is TGTGCCAGTAGTATAGAACAGTGGAATGAGCAGTTCTTC.

This chain connects TRBV5-6 to TRBJ2-7; 10 bases match TRBD1. Per germline, CDR1 SGHDT and CDR2 YYEEEE. Germline trimming cut 3 bases from V and 2 bases from J; bases unmatched to any gene: 5. This CDR3 region has 15 residues. The CDR3 spells CASSSRDRGPYEQYF. CDR3 DNA: TGTGCCAGCAGCTCCCGGGACAGGGGCCCCTACGAGCAGTACTTC. Full variable domain (outside the CDR3, taken from reference TRBV5-6 and TRBJ2-7): DAGVTQSPTHLIKTRGQQVTLRCSPKSGHDTVSWYQQALGQGPQFIFQYYEEEERQRGNFPDRFSGHQFPNYSSELNVNALLLGDSALYLCASSSRDRGPYEQYFGPGTRLTVT.

The chain combines TRBV28 with TRBJ2-1; 14 bases fit TRBD2. The CDR3 covers 17 residues. V lost 0 bases, J lost 7 bases, and 5 bases stayed unmatched. Per the germline V gene, CDR1 is MDHEN and CDR2 is SYDVKM. CDR3 amino acids: CASSLWGLAGAWNEQFF. CDR3 sequence (DNA): TGTGCCAGCAGTTTATGGGGACTAGCGGGAGCATGGAATGAGCAGTTCTTC.

This chain links TRBV2 with TRBJ1-2; D is ambiguous. Germline CDR1 reads SNHLY; CDR2 reads FYNNEI. The ends were cut back, 3 bases at V and 8 bases at J, with 16 bases in the middle. The CDR3 covers 14 residues. In DNA, the CDR3 is TGTGCCAGCAGTGACAGTCCAGTCTTAAACGGCTACACCTTC. Translated, it gives CASSDSPVLNGYTF.

The V and J genes are TRBV6-5 and TRBJ1-3; the D is unclear. In germline, CDR1 is MNHEY, CDR2 SVGAGI. With 8 bases removed from V and 4 bases from J, the gap between germline ends came to 12 bases. This CDR3 comprises 13 residues. Here the CDR3 reads CASSVVRGNTIYF. In nucleotides, the CDR3 is TGTGCCAGCTCGGTAGTAAGAGGAAACACCATATATTTT.

J is TRBJ2-2 and V is TRBV5-4; D is perhaps TRBD1 (6 bases). This CDR3 is built from 15 residues. The ends were cut back, 2 bases at V and 2 bases at J, with 10 bases in the middle. From germline, CDR1 is SGHNT and CDR2 YYREEE (reference sequence). CDR3 DNA: TGTGCCAGCAGCTTAGGGGGAGTCAACACCGGGGAGCTGTTTTTT. It yields the protein CASSLGGVNTGELFF.

In this sample, this clone turned up once. V is TRBV11-2 and J is TRBJ1-5; D is unresolved. V lost 5 bases and J 0 bases, leaving 14 bases between the germline ends. The CDR3 sequence is 16 residues long. Germline CDR1 reads SGHAT; CDR2 reads FQNNGV. The CDR3 spells CASSPSYWYSNQPQHF. The CDR3 DNA reads TGTGCCAGCAGCCCTTCGTACTGGTATAGCAATCAGCCCCAGCATTTT. The complete variable domain, with remaining parts taken from reference TRBV11-2 and TRBJ1-5, reads EAGVAQSPRYKIIEKRQSVAFWCNPISGHATLYWYQQILGQGPKLLIQFQNNGVVDDSQLPKDRFSAERLKGVDSTLKIQPAKLEDSAVYLCASSPSYWYSNQPQHFGDGTRLSIL.

The V gene is TRBV28, the J gene TRBJ1-3, with D possibly being TRBD1 (5 bases). The germline V gene has CDR1 MDHEN and CDR2 SYDVKM. The CDR3 covers 18 residues. Deletions cut 1 base from V and 0 bases from J, with 16 bases between. CDR3 protein: CASSLSPPTVISGNTIYF. The CDR3 nucleotides are TGTGCCAGCAGTTTATCACCCCCGACAGTTATCTCTGGAAACACCATATATTTT.

V usage is TRBV16 and J usage is TRBJ1-1; 9 bases agree with TRBD1. The CDR3 runs 16 residues. J lost 5 bases, V lost 4 bases, and 11 bases had no gene match. Germline assignment: CDR1 KGHSY and CDR2 FQNENV. CDR3 sequence (DNA): TGTGCCAGCAGCCCGTGGGACAGGGATTTCGGTACTGAAGCTTTCTTT. Encoded protein: CASSPWDRDFGTEAFF. The entire variable domain, with the rest obtained from reference TRBV16 and TRBJ1-1, is as follows: GEEVAQTPKHLVRGEGQKAKLYCAPIKGHSYVFWYQQVLKNEFKFLISFQNENVFDETGMPKERFSAKCLPNSPCSLEIQATKLEDSAVYFCASSPWDRDFGTEAFFGQGTRLTVV.

The chain combines TRBV28 with TRBJ1-5, with D possibly matching TRBD1 (5 bases). The CDR3 has 14 residues. CDR1 is MDHEN and CDR2 is SYDVKM in the germline V gene. V shed 7 bases and J shed 4 bases, with 14 bases lying between them. The CDR3 loop is CASTGVLGNQPQHF. The CDR3, as DNA: TGTGCCAGCACGGGGGTTTTGGGGAATCAGCCCCAGCATTTT.